This T cell receptor beta chain was captured in a study of OX40 agonist ivuxolimab in advanced cancers. Some background on the complete study: The costimulatory receptor OX40 (CD134) was targeted by ivuxolimab, a fully human IgG2 agonistic monoclonal antibody. The paper reports the monotherapy dose-escalation portion (N of about 50 patients) of the phase I ivuxolimab trial. Prior anti-PD-1, anti-PD-L1 or anti-CTLA-4 therapy was permitted, and checkpoint inhibitors had been received by under 50% of dose-escalation patients. Peripheral TCRbeta sequencing aimed to test whether ivuxolimab altered TCR sequence diversity and caused clonal T-cell expansion. In the dose-escalation cohort, around four fifths of patients were male, and the mean age was around 60 years, with a range of roughly 20 to 79. Partial responses occurred in three dose-escalation patients, of whom one had hepatocellular carcinoma and two had cutaneous melanoma. Of the approximately 50 dose-escalation patients, hepatocellular carcinoma was present in around 19, melanoma in around 15, renal cell carcinoma in 9 and head and neck cancer in 9. Intravenous ivuxolimab was administered to patients every 2 weeks at six dose levels: 0.01, 0.1, 0.3, 1.5, 3 and 10 mg/kg. Broad study findings and their caveats: After ivuxolimab, more expanded clones were found on average in CD8+ T cells than in CD4+ T cells. In partial responders in the 0.1-3.0 mg/kg groups, normalized peripheral clonal expansion was found to be among the lowest, especially among CD8+ T cells. Low levels of normalized T-cell clonal expansion were also seen in some nonresponding patients. Antigen specificity was not determined for the clonally expanded peripheral T cells. At doses of 0.1 to 3.0 mg/kg, clonal expansion of both CD4+ and CD8+ T cells in blood was seen between baseline and week 6.

With regard to this clone: Its antigen target is currently unknown. Base quality data are lacking; no much larger clone is found one base away.

The trial excluded patients who had a history of autoimmune disease or who were on systemic immunosuppression. Peripheral blood for TCR sequencing was drawn from every dose cohort at baseline, at cycle 4 day 1 and at cycle 7 day 1. Samples were obtained from an open-label, multicenter, first-in-human phase I dose-escalation trial of ivuxolimab. Adults with locally advanced or metastatic melanoma, renal cell carcinoma, hepatocellular carcinoma or head and neck squamous cell carcinoma were enrolled in the trial. Before TCR sequencing, CD4+ T cells and CD8+ T cells from peripheral blood were sorted into separate populations. To sequence the TCRbeta CDR3 region, genomic DNA was isolated from the sorted cells. TCRbeta CDR3 regions were sequenced using the immunoSEQ Assay. In TCRdb, the immuneACCESS table is reduced to in-frame sequences with V and J assigned. These tables do not hold every clone; where another copy was compared, an unresolved V gene accounts for under half, and the others remain unexplained. For this sample there are around 26,000 clones; about 80% appear just once. Around a quarter of the sample comes from the top ten.

The material sequenced was CD4+ or CD8+ T cells sorted from blood, taken in a trial of the OX40 agonist ivuxolimab. This sequence originates from an adult with an advanced solid tumor such as melanoma, head and neck, liver or kidney cancer.

The CDR3: CASSLSIGDTQYF. The bases read TGTGCCAGCAGTTTATCGATTGGAGATACGCAGTATTTT. The rearranged chain carries TRBV27 and TRBJ2-3, with no confidently assigned D gene. Trimming takes 0 bases from V and 5 bases from J, and the germline ends sit 6 bases apart. CDR1 MNHEY and CDR2 SMNVEV are derived from the germline V gene (reference sequence). The cysteine opens and the phenylalanine closes a CDR3 of 13 amino acids. The read is trimmed to its CDR3 DNA, 39 bases read in frame from base 1.